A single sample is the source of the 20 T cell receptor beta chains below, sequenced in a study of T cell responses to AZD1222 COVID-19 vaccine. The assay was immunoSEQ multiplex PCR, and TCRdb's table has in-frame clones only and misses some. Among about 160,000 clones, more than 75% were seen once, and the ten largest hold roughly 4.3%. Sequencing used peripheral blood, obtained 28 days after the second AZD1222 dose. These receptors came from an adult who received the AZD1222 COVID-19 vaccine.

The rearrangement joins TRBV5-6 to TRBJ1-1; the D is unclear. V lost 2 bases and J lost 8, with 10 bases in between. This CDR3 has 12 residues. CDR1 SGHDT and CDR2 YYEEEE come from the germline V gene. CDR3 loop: CASSFGGPEAFF. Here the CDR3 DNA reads TGTGCCAGCAGCTTTGGAGGGCCGGAAGCTTTCTTT.

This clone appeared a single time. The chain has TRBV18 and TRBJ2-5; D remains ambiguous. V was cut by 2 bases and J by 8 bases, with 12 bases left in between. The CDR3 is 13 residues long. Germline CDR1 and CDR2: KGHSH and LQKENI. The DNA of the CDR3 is TGTGCCAGCTCACCAGGTAGAAGACAAACCCAGTACTTC. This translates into CASSPGRRQTQYF.

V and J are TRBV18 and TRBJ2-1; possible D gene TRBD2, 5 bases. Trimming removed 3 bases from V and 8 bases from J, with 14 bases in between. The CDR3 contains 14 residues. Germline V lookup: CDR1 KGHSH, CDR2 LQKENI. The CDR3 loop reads CASSPSGAADEQFF. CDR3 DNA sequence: TGTGCCAGCTCACCCTCTGGAGCGGCCGATGAGCAGTTCTTC.

CDR3 coding DNA: TGCGCCAGCAGCCAAGATCAGGGTAACTATGGCTACACCTTC. The encoded protein is CASSQDQGNYGYTF. J is TRBJ1-2 and V is TRBV4-3; TRBD1 is a possible D gene (5 bases). CDR1 and CDR2 from the germline V gene are LGHNA and YSLEER. The germline V and J ends were trimmed by 0 bases and 1 base, with 6 bases remaining between them. The CDR3 runs to 14 residues.

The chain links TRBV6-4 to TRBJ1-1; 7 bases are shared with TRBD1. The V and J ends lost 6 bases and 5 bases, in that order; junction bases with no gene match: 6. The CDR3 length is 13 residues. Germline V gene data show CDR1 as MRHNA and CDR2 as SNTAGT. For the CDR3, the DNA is TGTGCCAGCAGGCAGGGGGGGGGTACTGAAGCTTTCTTT. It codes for CASRQGGGTEAFF.

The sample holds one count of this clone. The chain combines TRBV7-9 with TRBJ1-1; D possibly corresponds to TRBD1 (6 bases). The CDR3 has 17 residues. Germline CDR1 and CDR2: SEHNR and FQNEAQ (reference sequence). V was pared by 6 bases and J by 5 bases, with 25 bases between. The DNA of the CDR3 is TGTGCCAGCAGTCCACGATCGTCAGGGCAGGGGTTGACTGAAGCTTTCTTT. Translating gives CASSPRSSGQGLTEAFF. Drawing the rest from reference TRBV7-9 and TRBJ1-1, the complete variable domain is DTGVSQNPRHKITKRGQNVTFRCDPISEHNRLYWYRQTLGQGPEFLTYFQNEAQLEKSRLLSDRFSAERPKGSFSTLEIQRTEQGDSAMYLCASSPRSSGQGLTEAFFGQGTRLTVV.

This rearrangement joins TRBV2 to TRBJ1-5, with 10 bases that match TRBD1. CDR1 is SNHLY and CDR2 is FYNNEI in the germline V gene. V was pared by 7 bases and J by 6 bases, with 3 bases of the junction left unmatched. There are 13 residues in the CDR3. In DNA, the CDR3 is TGTGCCAGCACCGGGACAGGGGTTCAGCCCCAGCATTTT. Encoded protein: CASTGTGVQPQHF.

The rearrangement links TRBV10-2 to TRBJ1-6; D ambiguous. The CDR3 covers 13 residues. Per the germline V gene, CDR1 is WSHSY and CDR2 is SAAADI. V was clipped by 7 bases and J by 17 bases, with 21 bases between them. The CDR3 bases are TGCGCCAGCACAGAAGCGGACCGCCAGTCCATCCACTTT. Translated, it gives CASTEADRQSIHF.

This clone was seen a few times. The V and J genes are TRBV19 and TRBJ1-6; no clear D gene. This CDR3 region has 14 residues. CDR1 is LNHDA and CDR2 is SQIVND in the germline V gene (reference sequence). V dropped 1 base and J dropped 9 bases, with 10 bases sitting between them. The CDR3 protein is CASSIGTEGSPLHF. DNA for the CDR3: TGTGCCAGTAGTATAGGAACAGAGGGTTCACCCCTCCACTTT.

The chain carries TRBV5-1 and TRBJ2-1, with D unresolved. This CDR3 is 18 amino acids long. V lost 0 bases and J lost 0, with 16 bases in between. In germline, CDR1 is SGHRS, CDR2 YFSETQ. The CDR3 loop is CASSLVMVGGSSYNEQFF. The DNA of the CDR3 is TGCGCCAGCAGCTTGGTTATGGTGGGCGGAAGCTCCTACAATGAGCAGTTCTTC.

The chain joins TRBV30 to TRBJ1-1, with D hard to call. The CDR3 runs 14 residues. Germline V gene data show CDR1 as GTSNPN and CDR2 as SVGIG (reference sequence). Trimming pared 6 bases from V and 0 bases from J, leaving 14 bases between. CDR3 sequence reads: CACGEGAMNTEAFF. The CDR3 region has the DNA TGTGCCTGCGGGGAGGGAGCCATGAACACTGAAGCTTTCTTT.

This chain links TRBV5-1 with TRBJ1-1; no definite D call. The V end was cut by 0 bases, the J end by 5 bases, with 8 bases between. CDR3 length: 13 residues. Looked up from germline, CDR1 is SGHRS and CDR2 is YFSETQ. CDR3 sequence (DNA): TGCGCCAGCAGCTTGGGACTGGAGACTGAAGCTTTCTTT. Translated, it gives CASSLGLETEAFF. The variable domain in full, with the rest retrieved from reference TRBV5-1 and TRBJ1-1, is KAGVTQTPRYLIKTRGQQVTLSCSPISGHRSVSWYQQTPGQGLQFLFEYFSETQRNKGNFPGRFSGRQFSNSRSEMNVSTLELGDSALYLCASSLGLETEAFFGQGTRLTVV.

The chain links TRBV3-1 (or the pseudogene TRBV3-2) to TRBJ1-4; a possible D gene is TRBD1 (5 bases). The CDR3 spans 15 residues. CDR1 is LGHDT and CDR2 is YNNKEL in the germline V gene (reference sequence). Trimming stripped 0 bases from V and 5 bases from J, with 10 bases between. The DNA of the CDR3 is TGTGCCAGCAGCCAAGACCGACAGTTGAATGAAAAACTGTTTTTT. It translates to CASSQDRQLNEKLFF.

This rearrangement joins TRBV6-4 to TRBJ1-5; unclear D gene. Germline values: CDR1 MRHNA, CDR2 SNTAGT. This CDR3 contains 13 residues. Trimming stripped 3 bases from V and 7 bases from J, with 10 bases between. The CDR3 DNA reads TGTGCCAGCAGTGAGGGGATGAGACAGCCCCAGCATTTT. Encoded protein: CASSEGMRQPQHF.

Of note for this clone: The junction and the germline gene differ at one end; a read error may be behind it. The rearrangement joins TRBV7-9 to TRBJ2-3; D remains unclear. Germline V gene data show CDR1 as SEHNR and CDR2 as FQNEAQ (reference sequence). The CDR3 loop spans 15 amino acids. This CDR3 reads CASSFGSTSRDTQYF. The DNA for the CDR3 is TGTGCCAGCAGCTTCGGGTCTACCAGCAGAGATACGCAGTATTTT.

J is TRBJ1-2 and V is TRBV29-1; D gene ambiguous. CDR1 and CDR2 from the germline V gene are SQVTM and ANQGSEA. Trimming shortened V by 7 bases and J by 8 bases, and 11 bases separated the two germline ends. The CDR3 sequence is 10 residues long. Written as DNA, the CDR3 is TGCAGCGCGACGGAAGGCGGCTACACCTTC. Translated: CSATEGGYTF.

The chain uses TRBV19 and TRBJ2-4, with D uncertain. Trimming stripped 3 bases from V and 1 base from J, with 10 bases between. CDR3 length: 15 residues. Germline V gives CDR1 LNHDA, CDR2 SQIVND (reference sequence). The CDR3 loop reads CASSIHVAAKNIQYF. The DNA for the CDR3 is TGTGCCAGTAGTATCCACGTCGCGGCCAAAAACATTCAGTACTTC.

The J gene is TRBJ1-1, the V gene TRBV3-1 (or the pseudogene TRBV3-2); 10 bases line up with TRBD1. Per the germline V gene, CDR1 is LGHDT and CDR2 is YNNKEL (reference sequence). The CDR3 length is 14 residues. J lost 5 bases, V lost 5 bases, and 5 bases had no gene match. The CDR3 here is CASSDRGRGTEAFF. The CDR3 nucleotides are TGTGCCAGCAGCGACAGGGGGCGGGGGACTGAAGCTTTCTTT.

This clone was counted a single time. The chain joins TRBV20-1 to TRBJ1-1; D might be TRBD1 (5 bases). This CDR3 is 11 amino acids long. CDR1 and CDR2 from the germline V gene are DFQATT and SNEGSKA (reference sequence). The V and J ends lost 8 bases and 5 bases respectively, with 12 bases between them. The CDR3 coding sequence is TGCAGTCCCTTCAGGGAGACTGAAGCTTTCTTT. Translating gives CSPFRETEAFF.

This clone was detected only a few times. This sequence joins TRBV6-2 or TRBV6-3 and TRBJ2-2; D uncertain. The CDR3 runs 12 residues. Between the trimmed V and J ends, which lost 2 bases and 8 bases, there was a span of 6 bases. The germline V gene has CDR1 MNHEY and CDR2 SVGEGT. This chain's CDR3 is CASSYGEGELFF. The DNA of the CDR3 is TGTGCCAGCAGTTACGGTGAGGGGGAGCTGTTTTTT.